One and the same sample provided the 31 T cell receptor beta chains below, sequenced in a study of blood T cell repertoires in COVID-19 (dated by TCRdb to the early 2020s). Libraries were prepared through the immunoSEQ multiplex PCR assay. Sourced from immuneACCESS, this table was stored by TCRdb with only in-frame sequences that have V and J called. A share of the clones is absent; for the studies checked, an unresolved V gene accounts for under half, and the remainder has no known explanation. The sample table shows over 55,000 clones, and more than 75% are seen once. The ten largest clones capture approximately 8% of the sample. Sequencing was done on a sample of peripheral blood. Receptors were obtained from a human donor in a cohort sampled during active COVID-19.

The CDR3 region is CASSQELSGGPHTYEQYF. The CDR3 DNA reads as TGCGCCAGCAGCCAAGAGTTGTCGGGGGGGCCGCATACCTACGAGCAGTACTTC. The gene calls are TRBV4-3 and TRBJ2-7, with TRBD2 identical over 8 bases. V was pared by 0 bases and J by 2 bases, with 12 bases of the junction left unmatched. The germline V gene has CDR1 LGHNA and CDR2 YSLEER. The CDR3 consists of 18 residues.

The J gene is TRBJ2-3, the V gene TRBV7-2; 11 bases line up with TRBD2. Per germline, CDR1 SGHTA and CDR2 FQGNSA. CDR3 size: 17 residues. V was clipped by 2 bases and J by 6 bases; unmatched bases: 10. The CDR3 DNA reads as TGTGCCAGCAGCTTATTAGCGGGGGGGCAACCTTTCGATACGCAGTATTTT. As protein: CASSLLAGGQPFDTQYF.

CDR3 bases: TGTGCCAGCAGCGTAGCTTCAAGGAGCGACGAGCAGTACTTC. This translates into CASSVASRSDEQYF. This chain links TRBV9 with TRBJ2-7; no definite D call. The V end was cut by 0 bases, the J end by 5 bases, with 12 bases between. CDR3 length equals 14 residues. Germline V gene data show CDR1 as SGDLS and CDR2 as YYNGEE.

V is TRBV5-4 and J is TRBJ2-5; D is perhaps TRBD2 (7 bases). The germline V and J ends were trimmed by 1 base and 5 bases, with 15 bases remaining between them. The CDR3 extends over 15 amino acids. Germline V gene data show CDR1 as SGHNT and CDR2 as YYREEE (reference sequence). In DNA, the CDR3 is TGTGCCAGCAGCTTGTTAGGGGGGGCGAGGGAGACCCAGTACTTC. Translation gives CASSLLGGARETQYF.

The CDR3 region is CASSPTNFYGYTF. The CDR3 coding sequence is TGTGCCAGCAGCCCGACTAATTTTTATGGCTACACCTTC. This sequence joins TRBV14 and TRBJ1-2; no reliable D call. The CDR3 is made up of 13 amino acids. Germline V gives CDR1 SGHDN, CDR2 FVKESK. The V end lost 4 bases, the J end lost 5 bases, and 11 bases lay between the germline ends.

The chain employs TRBV27 and TRBJ2-7; TRBD1 aligns across 9 bases. The CDR3 runs to 14 residues. The ends lost 8 bases at V and 0 bases at J; junction bases unmatched: 5. The germline V gene has CDR1 MNHEY and CDR2 SMNVEV (reference sequence). CDR3 loop: CASGQGPSSYEQYF. The CDR3 region has the DNA TGTGCCAGCGGACAGGGGCCTAGCTCCTACGAGCAGTACTTC.

This clone is a singleton in its sample. The chain couples TRBV15 to TRBJ1-1; D possibly corresponds to TRBD1 (5 bases). V shed 10 bases and J shed 7 bases, with 25 bases lying between them. The germline V gene encodes CDR1 LNHNV and CDR2 YYDKDF (reference sequence). The CDR3 is made up of 15 amino acids. The chain's CDR3 is CAIPRGAGPSGEAFF. The CDR3 DNA sequence: TGTGCCATTCCAAGGGGCGCAGGTCCGAGTGGTGAAGCTTTCTTT.

J is TRBJ1-2 and V is TRBV19, with TRBD1 matching 7 bases. Germline V gene sequence: CDR1 LNHDA, CDR2 SQIVND (reference sequence). This CDR3 is 14 amino acids long. V was pared by 0 bases and J by 5 bases, with 3 bases of the junction left unmatched. The CDR3 region is CASSIEDRVYGYTF. CDR3 DNA sequence: TGTGCCAGTAGTATAGAAGACAGGGTATATGGCTACACCTTC.

This chain uses TRBV28 with TRBJ2-3; TRBD2 matches 10 bases. The germline CDR1 and CDR2 sequences are MDHEN and SYDVKM. The CDR3 spans 15 residues. Trimming removed 3 bases from V and 6 bases from J; junction bases left unmatched: 6. The CDR3 nucleotides read TGTGCCAGCAGTTTTGGTAGCGGGGGGCCGGATACGCAGTATTTT. The encoded protein is CASSFGSGGPDTQYF.

V gene TRBV10-3 combines with J gene TRBJ2-7, with 8 bases that match TRBD1. This CDR3 comprises 13 residues. CDR1 and CDR2 (germline): ENHRY, SYGVKD. Trimming at V came to 10 bases and at J to 6 bases, leaving 11 bases not matched to a gene. CDR3 amino acids: CATVQGVGGEQYF. In DNA form, the CDR3 reads TGTGCCACCGTACAGGGGGTCGGAGGCGAGCAGTACTTC.

This clone was seen once. This chain joins TRBV13 and TRBJ2-7, with D perhaps matching TRBD1 (5 bases). Germline values: CDR1 PRHDT, CDR2 FYEKMQ (reference sequence). The CDR3 loop spans 14 amino acids. V was cut by 4 bases and J by 0 bases, with 10 bases left in between. The CDR3 sequence: CASSSGGHSYEQYF. In DNA form, the CDR3 reads TGTGCCAGCAGCTCAGGTGGACACTCCTACGAGCAGTACTTC. The variable domain in full, completed from reference TRBV13 and TRBJ2-7, reads AAGVIQSPRHLIKEKRETATLKCYPIPRHDTVYWYQQGPGQDPQFLISFYEKMQSDKGSIPDRFSAQQFSDYHSELNMSSLELGDSALYFCASSSGGHSYEQYFGPGTRLTVT.

The rearrangement joins TRBV6-4 to TRBJ1-4, with a tentative D call TRBD1 (6 bases). Germline CDR1 and CDR2: MRHNA and SNTAGT. The CDR3 covers 14 residues. V lost 2 bases to trimming and J lost 8 bases, with 12 bases between them. The chain's CDR3 is CASSDGGAGEKLFF. CDR3 in DNA: TGTGCCAGCAGTGACGGGGGGGCTGGGGAAAAACTGTTTTTT.

The genes are TRBV4-3 and TRBJ2-5; 12 nucleotides match TRBD2. V shed 0 bases, J shed 4 bases, and the junction held 6 bases outside the gene matches. The CDR3 length is 17 residues. The germline V gene encodes CDR1 LGHNA and CDR2 YSLEER. CDR3 protein: CASSQDGASGGAETQYF. The CDR3 DNA follows: TGCGCCAGCAGCCAAGATGGGGCTAGCGGGGGGGCAGAGACCCAGTACTTC.

This clone has just a few counts. The chain has TRBV7-9 and TRBJ1-6; 8 bases are a match to TRBD1. Per germline, CDR1 SEHNR and CDR2 FQNEAQ (reference sequence). The CDR3 extends over 15 amino acids. Germline trimming cut 5 bases from V and 5 bases from J; bases unmatched to any gene: 5. The CDR3 reads CASSRQGADNSPLHF. The CDR3 bases are TGTGCCAGCAGCCGCCAGGGGGCGGATAATTCACCCCTCCACTTT.

The chain links TRBV29-1 to TRBJ2-7, with 9 nucleotides matching TRBD1. The CDR3 consists of 14 residues. The V segment lost 5 bases and the J segment 2 bases; nucleotides outside the gene matches: 7. From germline, CDR1 is SQVTM and CDR2 ANQGSEA. CDR3 amino acids: CSVRGTGPPYEQYF. CDR3 coding DNA: TGCAGCGTTCGAGGGACAGGGCCTCCCTACGAGCAGTACTTC.

The chain couples TRBV11-2 to TRBJ1-2, with TRBD1 matching over 7 bases. CDR1 and CDR2 (germline): SGHAT, FQNNGV. V was pared by 1 base and J by 8 bases, with 10 bases of the junction left unmatched. The CDR3 has 15 amino acids. The DNA for the CDR3 is TGTGCCAGCAGCTTAGGCGTCAGGGGGGAGGAGGGCTACACCTTC. It yields the protein CASSLGVRGEEGYTF.

The rearrangement links TRBV27 to TRBJ1-2; D is perhaps TRBD1 (6 bases). Looked up from germline, CDR1 is MNHEY and CDR2 is SMNVEV (reference sequence). V was pared by 5 bases and J by 0 bases, with 10 bases between. The CDR3 length is 14 residues. CDR3 sequence reads: CASSPGVTNYGYTF. CDR3 bases: TGTGCCAGCAGTCCAGGGGTCACTAACTATGGCTACACCTTC.

This rearrangement joins TRBV19 to TRBJ2-7; no reliable D call. V lost 3 bases to trimming and J lost 1 base, with 7 bases between them. The CDR3 extends over 13 amino acids. In germline, CDR1 is LNHDA, CDR2 SQIVND (reference sequence). The CDR3 coding sequence is TGTGCCAGTAGTATCGGAGAGTCCTACGAGCAGTACTTC. Translated: CASSIGESYEQYF. Full variable domain (outside the CDR3, taken from reference TRBV19 and TRBJ2-7): DGGITQSPKYLFRKEGQNVTLSCEQNLNHDAMYWYRQDPGQGLRLIYYSQIVNDFQKGDIAEGYSVSREKKESFPLTVTSAQKNPTAFYLCASSIGESYEQYFGPGTRLTVT.

CDR3 region: CASSFGTSGENTDTQYF. DNA of the CDR3: TGCGCCAGCAGCTTCGGGACTAGCGGGGAAAACACAGATACGCAGTATTTT. This chain connects TRBV5-1 to TRBJ2-3, with 13 bases fitting TRBD2. This CDR3 contains 17 residues. Trimming at V came to 2 bases and at J to 2 bases, leaving 5 bases not matched to a gene. Germline V gene data show CDR1 as SGHRS and CDR2 as YFSETQ.

The rearrangement joins TRBV5-6 to TRBJ2-7; D is uncertain. The CDR3 contains 17 residues. V dropped 1 base and J dropped 2 bases, with 19 bases sitting between them. Germline values: CDR1 SGHDT, CDR2 YYEEEE. The CDR3 loop is CASSLSQDAIVAYEQYF. The CDR3 DNA reads as TGTGCCAGCAGCTTGTCCCAGGATGCCATTGTAGCCTACGAGCAGTACTTC.

The CDR3 protein is CASSLAPGVEAFF. The CDR3 DNA is TGTGCCAGCAGCTTAGCGCCAGGGGTTGAAGCTTTCTTT. V and J are TRBV7-3 and TRBJ1-1; tentative D call: TRBD1 (6 bases). The germline gives CDR1 SGHTA, CDR2 FQGTGA. There are 13 residues in the CDR3. Trimming left V 2 bases short and J 7 bases short, with 11 bases between.

The chain couples TRBV6-4 to TRBJ1-1; the match to TRBD1 covers 8 bases. This CDR3 has 12 amino acids. The junction had 2 bases not matched to a gene; V was cut back by 6 bases and J by 5 bases. In germline, CDR1 is MRHNA, CDR2 SNTAGT. This chain's CDR3 is CASRDRETEAFF. DNA for the CDR3: TGTGCCAGCAGGGACAGGGAGACTGAAGCTTTCTTT.

Here the CDR3 DNA reads TGTGCCAGCAGCTTGAGCCGGGACAGGGTTGAAGGCTACACCTTC. Its protein product is CASSLSRDRVEGYTF. The chain is built from TRBV11-2 and TRBJ1-2; 9 bases match TRBD1. Germline-derived CDR1 and CDR2 are SGHAT and FQNNGV. V shed 3 bases and J 8 bases; nucleotides not matched to a gene: 10. The CDR3 sequence is 15 residues long.

This clone is a singleton in its sample. The chain is built from TRBV21-1 and TRBJ1-6. TRBV21-1 is a pseudogene segment. The CDR3 covers 15 residues. The DNA of the CDR3 is TGTGCCAGCAGCAAAGGCGGGGAGGTTAACTCACCCCTCCACTTT. This codes for CASSKGGEVNSPLHF.

There are a few counts of this clone. V is TRBV12-5 and J is TRBJ2-7; D is ambiguous. Trimming stripped 10 bases from V and 3 bases from J, with 22 bases between. This CDR3 comprises 15 residues. The V gene's germline CDR1 is LGHNT and CDR2 FRNRAP. CDR3 residues: CATRDRISGDYEQYF. As DNA, the CDR3 is TGTGCTACCCGAGACCGAATCTCAGGCGACTACGAGCAGTACTTC.

This chain joins TRBV29-1 and TRBJ2-7; 7 nucleotides match TRBD1. This CDR3 spans 15 amino acids. V was pared by 3 bases and J by 0 bases, with 8 bases of the junction left unmatched. Germline values: CDR1 SQVTM, CDR2 ANQGSEA. DNA for the CDR3: TGCAGCGTTGAGGTATACCGGGACAGCTCCTACGAGCAGTACTTC. Amino acids: CSVEVYRDSSYEQYF.

This chain uses TRBV19 with TRBJ2-7, with D maybe TRBD1 (5 bases). V was cut by 8 bases and J by 2 bases, with 19 bases left in between. CDR1 is LNHDA, CDR2 SQIVND, per germline (reference sequence). CDR3 length: 15 amino acids. The CDR3 loop is CASGRSSGATYEQYF. The DNA of the CDR3 is TGTGCCAGTGGCAGGTCTAGTGGGGCGACCTACGAGCAGTACTTC.

V gene TRBV11-2 combines with J gene TRBJ2-5, with 13 bases aligning to TRBD2. The junction had 8 bases not matched to a gene; V was cut back by 5 bases and J by 5 bases. The CDR3 consists of 16 residues. The germline V gene has CDR1 SGHAT and CDR2 FQNNGV. CDR3 in DNA: TGTGCCAGCAGCCCCACTAGCGGGGGGGCCGTGGAGACCCAGTACTTC. The encoded protein is CASSPTSGGAVETQYF.

The chain has TRBV2 and TRBJ2-7; maybe TRBD1 (6 bases). The CDR3 is made up of 13 amino acids. Germline V gene lookup returns CDR1 SNHLY and CDR2 FYNNEI. The ends were cut back, 8 bases at V and 2 bases at J, with 13 bases in the middle. The CDR3 nucleotides are TGTGCCAGCCTCCGGACAGAGACCTACGAGCAGTACTTC. Its translation is CASLRTETYEQYF.

The chain is built from TRBV4-1 and TRBJ1-4; the D gene is possibly TRBD1 (5 bases). The CDR3 contains 14 residues. The V end was cut by 3 bases, the J end by 1 base, with 6 bases between. Per germline, CDR1 MGHRA and CDR2 YSYEKL. CDR3 amino acids: CASSQGGTNEKLFF. The CDR3, as DNA: TGCGCCAGCAGCCAGGGGGGAACTAATGAAAAACTGTTTTTT.

The gene calls are TRBV27 and TRBJ2-7, with 9 bases lining up with TRBD1. The CDR3 runs to 14 residues. Losses at the gene ends were 5 bases for V and 3 bases for J; bases not matched to a gene: 5. CDR1 and CDR2 (germline): MNHEY, SMNVEV (reference sequence). The CDR3 DNA reads TGTGCCAGCAGTGATGGGGGACAGGGCTACGAGCAGTACTTC. Its translation is CASSDGGQGYEQYF.